What follows are 16 T cell receptor beta chains derived from one specimen sequenced in a study of shared clonotypes between healthy human individuals. Naive CD8 isolation took CD45RO-negative cells positively selected for CCR7 and excluded terminally differentiated effector memory CD45RA+ cells. The method was immunoSEQ multiplex PCR; TCRdb's version includes in-frame clones alone and lacks a portion of them. The profile shows about 1,900,000 clones, approximately 95% of them singletons. The sample was naive CD8+ T cells sorted from blood. The source is a man between 18 and 35 years old in good health.

This clone has just one count. This chain uses TRBV27 with TRBJ2-7; TRBD2 agrees at 11 bases. Trimming took 7 bases from V and 6 from J; bases not matched to a gene: 11. CDR1 is MNHEY, CDR2 SMNVEV, per germline (reference sequence). CDR3 length: 15 residues. The CDR3 region is CASNPGLAAPGEQYF. CDR3 in DNA: TGTGCCAGCAATCCGGGACTAGCGGCTCCTGGCGAGCAGTACTTC.

The chain employs TRBV6-7 and TRBJ1-5; D might be TRBD1 (5 bases). TRBV6-7 is flagged as an ORF with uncertain function. This CDR3 has 15 residues. Trimming cost V 2 bases and J 0 bases, with 8 bases left between them. CDR3 sequence: CASSYEGYSNQPQHF. CDR3 in DNA: TGTGCCAGCAGTTACGAGGGGTATAGCAATCAGCCCCAGCATTTT.

The chain combines TRBV2 with TRBJ2-1, with 8 bases matching TRBD1. Germline lookup yields CDR1 SNHLY and CDR2 FYNNEI. The CDR3 totals 13 residues. V was pared by 7 bases and J by 5 bases, with 4 bases of the junction left unmatched. CDR3: CASTQDRDNEQFF. Here the CDR3 DNA reads TGTGCCAGCACCCAGGACAGGGACAATGAGCAGTTCTTC.

The chain has TRBV11-3 and TRBJ2-1; D not certain. CDR3 length equals 16 residues. Trimming took 2 bases from V and 0 from J, leaving 11 bases between them. CDR1 SGHNT and CDR2 YENEEA come from the germline V gene. CDR3 amino acids: CASSLKGRSSYNEQFF. DNA of the CDR3: TGTGCCAGCAGCTTAAAGGGCAGATCCTCCTACAATGAGCAGTTCTTC.

V gene TRBV9 combines with J gene TRBJ2-2; weak D call: TRBD1 (5 bases). V was clipped by 0 bases and J by 5 bases, with 11 bases between them. This CDR3 region has 15 residues. Germline-derived CDR1 and CDR2 are SGDLS and YYNGEE. DNA for the CDR3: TGTGCCAGCAGCGTAGGGACAACTGATACCGGGGAGCTGTTTTTT. Translating it yields CASSVGTTDTGELFF.

This chain links TRBV7-9 with TRBJ2-7; D ambiguous. The ends were cut back, 1 base at V and 0 bases at J, with 16 bases in the middle. This CDR3 has 17 amino acids. Germline CDR1 SEHNR, CDR2 FQNEAQ (reference sequence). The CDR3 loop reads CASSLDSTAAHSYEQYF. The CDR3 DNA reads TGTGCCAGCAGCTTAGATTCTACGGCAGCACACTCCTACGAGCAGTACTTC.

This clone was recorded only once. This chain uses TRBV4-1 with TRBJ2-2; D call uncertain. CDR3 size: 16 residues. The germline V gene encodes CDR1 MGHRA and CDR2 YSYEKL. Trimming cost V 9 bases and J 6 bases, with 23 bases left between them. As DNA, the CDR3 is TGCGCCAGTAGATATTCCAGTGGCCCTTACGCCGGGGAGCTGTTTTTT. This encodes CASRYSSGPYAGELFF.

The rearrangement links TRBV10-3 to TRBJ2-7; D is possibly TRBD1 (6 bases). CDR1 is ENHRY, CDR2 SYGVKD, per germline. The CDR3 runs 14 residues. Trimming took off 3 bases at V and 0 bases at J, with 9 bases between the two ends. CDR3: CAISETGFSYEQYF. The CDR3 DNA reads as TGTGCCATCAGTGAAACAGGGTTCTCCTACGAGCAGTACTTC.

This clone was observed a few times. The chain combines TRBV27 with TRBJ1-3, with 7 bases lining up with TRBD1. The V gene end was trimmed by 4 bases and the J gene end by 0 bases; junction bases not matched to a gene: 6. CDR1 and CDR2 (germline): MNHEY, SMNVEV (reference sequence). The CDR3 runs to 16 residues. CDR3 sequence reads: CASSSRTGYSGNTIYF. The CDR3, as DNA: TGTGCCAGCAGTTCCAGGACAGGTTACTCTGGAAACACCATATATTTT.

The J gene is TRBJ1-2, the V gene TRBV27; a possible D gene is TRBD1 (5 bases). The germline V and J ends were trimmed by 0 bases and 4 bases, with 12 bases remaining between them. The germline V gene has CDR1 MNHEY and CDR2 SMNVEV (reference sequence). The CDR3 totals 15 residues. CDR3 loop: CASSLSGGLGYGYTF. CDR3 sequence (DNA): TGTGCCAGCAGTTTATCGGGGGGTCTGGGCTATGGCTACACCTTC.

This clone was recorded once. The J gene is TRBJ1-1, the V gene TRBV9; D gene ambiguous. With 1 base removed from V and 4 bases from J, the gap between germline ends came to 2 bases. This CDR3 comprises 11 residues. Germline CDR1 and CDR2: SGDLS and YYNGEE. CDR3 sequence (DNA): TGTGCCAGCAGCGTATCCACTGAAGCTTTCTTT. This encodes CASSVSTEAFF. The variable domain in full, with the rest retrieved from reference TRBV9 and TRBJ1-1, is DSGVTQTPKHLITATGQRVTLRCSPRSGDLSVYWYQQSLDQGLQFLIQYYNGEERAKGNILERFSAQQFPDLHSELNLSSLELGDSALYFCASSVSTEAFFGQGTRLTVV.

The CDR3 protein is CASSRGLAGDPYYEQYF. The CDR3 DNA follows: TGTGCCAGCAGCCGAGGACTAGCGGGAGACCCTTACTACGAGCAGTACTTC. The V call is TRBV27, the J call TRBJ2-7, with 13 bases lining up with TRBD2. Germline lookup yields CDR1 MNHEY and CDR2 SMNVEV (reference sequence). This CDR3 has 17 amino acids. Trimming took 6 bases from V and 3 from J; bases not matched to a gene: 11.

In the case of this clone: This may be a read error, as it is one base from a much larger clone. V usage is TRBV11-1 and J usage is TRBJ2-7; no firm D call. Germline CDR1 and CDR2: SGHAT and FQDESV (reference sequence). This CDR3 spans 12 amino acids. Trimming pared 2 bases from V and 2 bases from J, leaving 4 bases between. Here the CDR3 reads CASSLRAYEQYF. The CDR3, as DNA: TGTGCCAGCAGCTTAAGGGCCTACGAGCAGTACTTC.

The chain uses TRBV15 and TRBJ2-5, with 7 bases lining up with TRBD1. This CDR3 has 13 amino acids. V trimming: 6 bases; J trimming: 2 bases; junction bases outside the gene matches: 3. Germline V gives CDR1 LNHNV, CDR2 YYDKDF (reference sequence). The CDR3: CATRSTGQETQYF. CDR3 nucleotide sequence: TGTGCCACCAGGTCGACAGGGCAAGAGACCCAGTACTTC.

The chain has TRBV2 and TRBJ1-5, with D perhaps TRBD1 (6 bases). The CDR3 consists of 14 residues. Trimming removed 2 bases at V and 3 bases at J, with 8 bases between. From germline, CDR1 is SNHLY and CDR2 FYNNEI. The CDR3 DNA sequence: TGTGCCAGCAGTGAATGGGACAACAATCAGCCCCAGCATTTT. It encodes CASSEWDNNQPQHF.

The V gene is TRBV2, the J gene TRBJ1-5; 9 nucleotides agree with TRBD1. Germline CDR1 reads SNHLY; CDR2 reads FYNNEI. V lost 6 bases and J lost 2; bases outside the gene matches: 5. The CDR3 is 15 amino acids. The CDR3 nucleotides read TGTGCCAGCAGGAATACAGGGGGCGGCAATCAGCCCCAGCATTTT. Its translation is CASRNTGGGNQPQHF.